The next 10 T cell receptor beta chains were all read from a single sample in a study of T-cell reconstitution after alpha-beta-depleted transplantation in children. Unique molecular identifiers were used to barcode this TCRbeta library. TCRdb analysed the PCR reads with MiXCR anew, one entry per CDR3 protein. The table includes just over 350,000 distinct CDR3 sequences, roughly 13% detected once. The specimen comprised PBMCs, sampled from the stem cell graft. These receptors all stem from a human donor who donated a stem cell graft to a child with Fanconi anemia.

The rearrangement uses TRBV5-6 and TRBJ1-2, with D maybe TRBD1 (5 bases). The CDR3 has 15 amino acids. V lost 5 bases to trimming and J lost 5 bases, with 19 bases between them. Per germline, CDR1 SGHDT and CDR2 YYEEEE. CDR3 nucleotides: TGTGCCAGCAGATTTCCCGGGGGGGACCGATATGGCTACACCTTC. This translates into CASRFPGGDRYGYTF. Filled out from reference TRBV5-6 and TRBJ1-2, the complete variable domain reads DAGVTQSPTHLIKTRGQQVTLRCSPKSGHDTVSWYQQALGQGPQFIFQYYEEEERQRGNFPDRFSGHQFPNYSSELNVNALLLGDSALYLCASRFPGGDRYGYTFGSGTRLTVV.

V usage is TRBV6-2 or TRBV6-3 and J usage is TRBJ2-7; D may match TRBD1 or TRBD2 (5 bases each). Trimming cost V 2 bases and J 4 bases, with 12 bases left between them. Per germline, CDR1 MNHEY and CDR2 SVGEGT. There are 14 residues in the CDR3. The CDR3 protein is CASSYGGVSYEQYF. The CDR3 DNA reads as TGTGCCAGCAGTTACGGGGGTGTATCATACGAGCAGTACTTC.

The chain couples TRBV11-2 to TRBJ1-1; 8 bases map to TRBD1. CDR3 size: 14 residues. Germline lookup yields CDR1 SGHAT and CDR2 FQNNGV. Unmatched junction bases numbered 8, after V lost 6 bases and J lost 5 bases. CDR3 sequence (DNA): TGTGCCAGCAGTTACGGACAGGGCGGAACTGAAGCTTTCTTT. This sequence encodes CASSYGQGGTEAFF.

This clonotype appeared many times. V and J are TRBV7-9 and TRBJ2-7; TRBD1 matches 7 bases. CDR1 is SEHNR and CDR2 is FQNEAQ in the germline V gene (reference sequence). CDR3 size: 13 residues. The ends lost 4 bases at V and 3 bases at J; junction bases unmatched: 3. Here the CDR3 reads CASSSGQFYEQYF. The CDR3 DNA sequence: TGTGCCAGCAGCTCGGGACAGTTCTACGAGCAGTACTTC.

The chain links TRBV24-1 to TRBJ1-5; D is ambiguous. V gave up 5 bases and J gave up 3 bases, with 13 bases separating them. CDR1 and CDR2 (germline): KGHDR, SFDVKD. This CDR3 contains 15 residues. CDR3 DNA: TGTGCCACCAGTGGTCGAATGGAACACAATCAGCCCCAGCATTTT. It encodes CATSGRMEHNQPQHF.

The V gene is TRBV20-1, the J gene TRBJ2-1; 11 bases fit TRBD2. V shed 2 bases and J 0 bases; nucleotides not matched to a gene: 12. Germline CDR1 DFQATT, CDR2 SNEGSKA (reference sequence). The CDR3 is made up of 19 amino acids. CDR3: CSARNIAGGQLFSYNEQFF. DNA for the CDR3: TGCAGTGCTAGAAATATAGCGGGGGGGCAATTGTTCTCCTACAATGAGCAGTTCTTC.

This clonotype was observed a handful of times. The chain recombines TRBV4-3 with TRBJ1-4, with TRBD1 matching 7 bases. V dropped 0 bases and J dropped 0; count of bases not matched to a gene: 7. The length of the CDR3 is 18 residues. Germline CDR1 reads LGHNA; CDR2 reads YSLEER. The CDR3 reads CASSQEEGAFATNEKLFF. CDR3 nucleotide sequence: TGCGCCAGCAGCCAAGAGGAGGGGGCTTTTGCAACTAATGAAAAACTGTTTTTT.

CDR3 sequence: CASSQDLSRDYGYTF. The CDR3 DNA reads TGCGCCAGCAGCCAAGATCTCAGCAGGGACTATGGCTACACCTTC. V gene TRBV4-1 combines with J gene TRBJ1-2; D might be TRBD1 (5 bases). Germline CDR1 reads MGHRA; CDR2 reads YSYEKL. V was pared by 0 bases and J by 3 bases, with 11 bases between. The CDR3 contains 15 residues.

This clonotype showed up just a few times. This chain links TRBV7-8 with TRBJ2-5; tentative D call: TRBD1 (6 bases). The length of the CDR3 is 17 residues. The germline CDR1 and CDR2 sequences are SGHVS and FQNEAQ. V lost 5 bases, J lost 4 bases, and 23 bases lay in between. CDR3 sequence: CASSVIPGSGGAETQYF. Here the CDR3 DNA reads TGTGCCAGCAGCGTGATCCCTGGATCTGGGGGCGCAGAGACCCAGTACTTC.

There are a few counts of this clonotype. The rearrangement links TRBV24-1 to TRBJ2-5; D possibly corresponds to TRBD2 (5 bases). Germline V lookup: CDR1 KGHDR, CDR2 SFDVKD. The ends were cut back, 8 bases at V and 2 bases at J, with 23 bases in the middle. CDR3 length: 17 amino acids. CDR3 in amino acids: CATIFVRTPGIQETQYF. The CDR3 nucleotides read TGTGCCACCATCTTCGTTCGCACTCCCGGGATTCAAGAGACCCAGTACTTC.